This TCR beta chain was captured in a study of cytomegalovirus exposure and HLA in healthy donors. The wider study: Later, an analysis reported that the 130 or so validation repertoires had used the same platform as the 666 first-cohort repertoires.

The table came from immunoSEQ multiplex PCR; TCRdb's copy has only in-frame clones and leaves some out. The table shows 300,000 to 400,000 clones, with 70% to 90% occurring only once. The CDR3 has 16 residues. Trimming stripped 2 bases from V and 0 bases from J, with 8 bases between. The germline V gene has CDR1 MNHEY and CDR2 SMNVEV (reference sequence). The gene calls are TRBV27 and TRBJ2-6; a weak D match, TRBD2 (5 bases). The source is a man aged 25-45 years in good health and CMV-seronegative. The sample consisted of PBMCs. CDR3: CASSLLGGSGANVLTF. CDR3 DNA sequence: TGTGCCAGCAGTTTACTCGGAGGCTCTGGGGCCAACGTCCTGACTTTC.